The 8 T cell receptor beta chains listed next were all sequenced from one sample in a study of T cells after yellow fever vaccination. TCRdb fed the 5' RACE reads into MiXCR, producing one record per CDR3 protein. The sample records some 120,000 distinct CDR3 sequences, about 16% being singletons. Sequencing used CD8+ T cells sorted from PBMCs, obtained 5 days after the yellow fever booster vaccination. All receptors come from a man aged 18-30 years who received the YFV17D yellow fever vaccine.

This chain links TRBV6-5 with TRBJ2-3; a possible D gene is TRBD1 (6 bases). In germline, CDR1 is MNHEY, CDR2 SVGAGI. CDR3 length equals 15 residues. V dropped 8 bases and J dropped 3 bases, with 18 bases sitting between them. DNA of the CDR3: TGTGCCAGCGGATGGGACAAGGTTAAAACAGATACGCAGTATTTT. It is translated as CASGWDKVKTDTQYF.

In the case of this clonotype: One junction end disagrees with the germline gene, perhaps due to a read error. This sequence joins TRBV29-1 and TRBJ1-2; 10 nucleotides agree with TRBD1. The CDR3 runs to 13 residues. Germline lookup yields CDR1 SQVTM and CDR2 ANQGSEA. The CDR3 spells CSVLTGGYDGYAF. The CDR3 DNA reads as TGCAGCGTCTTGACAGGGGGCTATGATGGCTACGCCTTC.

This clonotype was found a few times. This sequence joins TRBV6-2 or TRBV6-3 and TRBJ2-7; 7 positions agree with TRBD1. CDR1 is MNHEY, CDR2 SVGEGT, per germline. This CDR3 is built from 15 residues. J gave up 0 bases and V 5 bases, and 7 bases lay outside the gene matches. The CDR3 here is CASSQPGQFSYEQYF. The CDR3 bases are TGTGCCAGCAGTCAGCCGGGACAGTTCTCCTACGAGCAGTACTTC.

The rearrangement joins TRBV6-5 to TRBJ1-1; 10 nucleotides line up with TRBD1. Trimming removed 6 bases from V and 4 bases from J; junction bases left unmatched: 5. Germline V lookup: CDR1 MNHEY, CDR2 SVGAGI. The CDR3 is 14 amino acids. The CDR3 coding sequence is TGTGCCAGCAGACTTTGGACAGGGGGCACTGAAGCTTTCTTT. The encoded protein is CASRLWTGGTEAFF.

V gene TRBV9 combines with J gene TRBJ1-2; D is undetermined. The germline CDR1 and CDR2 sequences are SGDLS and YYNGEE. The CDR3 runs 14 residues. Deletions cut 0 bases from V and 3 bases from J, with 9 bases between. CDR3 residues: CASSVGQDDYGYTF. In DNA, the CDR3 is TGTGCCAGCAGCGTAGGTCAGGATGACTATGGCTACACCTTC.

The chain recombines TRBV7-6 with TRBJ1-2; TRBD1 agrees at 11 bases. Trimming took 2 bases from V and 0 from J; bases not matched to a gene: 11. Germline CDR1 reads SGHVS; CDR2 reads FNYEAQ. The CDR3 covers 19 residues. CDR3 in amino acids: CASSLTFRDRGAANYGYTF. The CDR3 DNA reads as TGTGCCAGCAGCTTAACGTTCCGGGACAGGGGGGCAGCTAACTATGGCTACACCTTC.

The CDR3 nucleotides are TGTGCCACCAGGGACCAGAATTGGCGCAATCAGCCCCAGCATTTT. It translates to CATRDQNWRNQPQHF. This chain links TRBV15 with TRBJ1-5; unclear D gene. The CDR3 is made up of 15 amino acids. Germline CDR1 reads LNHNV; CDR2 reads YYDKDF (reference sequence). V gave up 6 bases and J gave up 2 bases, with 14 bases separating them.

The sample holds a few counts of this clonotype. V and J are TRBV6-2 or TRBV6-3 and TRBJ2-2; no clear D. Trimming cost V 2 bases and J 4 bases, with 17 bases left between them. The CDR3 contains 17 residues. Germline lookup yields CDR1 MNHEY and CDR2 SVGEGT. The CDR3 here is CASSYQHSSLGTGELFF. Here the CDR3 DNA reads TGTGCCAGCAGTTACCAACACTCCTCTTTGGGCACCGGGGAGCTGTTTTTT.